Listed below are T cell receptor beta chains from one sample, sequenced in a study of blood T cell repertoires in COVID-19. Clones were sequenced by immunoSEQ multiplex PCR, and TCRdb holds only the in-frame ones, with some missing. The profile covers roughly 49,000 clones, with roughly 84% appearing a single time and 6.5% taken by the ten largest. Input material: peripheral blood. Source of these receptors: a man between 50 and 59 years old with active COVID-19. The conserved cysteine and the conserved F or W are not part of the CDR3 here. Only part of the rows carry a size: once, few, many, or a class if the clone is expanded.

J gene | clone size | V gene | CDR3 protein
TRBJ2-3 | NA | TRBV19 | ASSARDTSTDTQY
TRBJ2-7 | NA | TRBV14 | ASSQAGGYYEQY
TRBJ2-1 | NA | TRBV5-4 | ASSSGTSGRYEQF
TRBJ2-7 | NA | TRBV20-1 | SASGAARGRSEQY
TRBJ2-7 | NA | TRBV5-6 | ASSRDRGHEQY
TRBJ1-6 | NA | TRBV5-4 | ASSSTDRGPNSPLH
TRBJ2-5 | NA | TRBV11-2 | ASSSPTSGGYQETQY
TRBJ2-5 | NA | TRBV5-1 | ASSFTGSQETQY
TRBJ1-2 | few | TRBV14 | ASSQDRVAGYT
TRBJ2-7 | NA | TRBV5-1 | ASSLGDRIYEQY
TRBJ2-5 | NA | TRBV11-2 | ASSLAGGHPETQY